The clone carrying this TCR beta chain has a single count. Its antigen remains unidentified. The data stem from a study of shared clonotypes between healthy human individuals. Study outcomes and limitations: Some naive CD4 clonotypes, around 5%, turned up in common across four donors. The represented genetic and exposure-history diversity was limited by the small number of donors.

The authors distributed each subset's genomic DNA evenly over several immunoSEQ plates. Here immunoSEQ multiplex PCR was the method, and the copy in TCRdb shows in-frame clones only, minus some. The repertoire includes more than 2 million clones, roughly 94% of them detected once, and 0.1% to 0.15% sits in the top ten. Sequencing was done on a sample of naive CD4+ T cells sorted from blood. The subset was: CD45RA+ positively selected. The clonotype was recovered from a man aged 18 to 30 in good health.

The CDR3 spells CASSGIRTGELFF. The CDR3 DNA reads TGTGCCAGCAGTGGCATACGCACCGGGGAGCTGTTTTTT. The chain joins TRBV6-1 to TRBJ2-2; D ambiguous. The CDR3 loop spans 13 amino acids. V was pared by 4 bases and J by 4 bases, with 7 bases between. Germline V CDR1 and CDR2: MNHNS, SASEGT.